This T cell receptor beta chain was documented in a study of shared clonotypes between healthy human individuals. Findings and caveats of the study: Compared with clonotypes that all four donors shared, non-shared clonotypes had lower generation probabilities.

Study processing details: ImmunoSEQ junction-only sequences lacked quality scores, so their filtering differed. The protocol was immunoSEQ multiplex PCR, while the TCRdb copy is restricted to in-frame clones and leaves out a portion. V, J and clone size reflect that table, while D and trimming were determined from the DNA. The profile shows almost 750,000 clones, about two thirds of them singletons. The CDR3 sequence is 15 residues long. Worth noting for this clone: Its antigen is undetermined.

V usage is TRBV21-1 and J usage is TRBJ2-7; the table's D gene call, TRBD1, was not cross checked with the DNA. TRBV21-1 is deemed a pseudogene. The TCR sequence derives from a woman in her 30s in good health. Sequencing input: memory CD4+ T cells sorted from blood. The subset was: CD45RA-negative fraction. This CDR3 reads CASSELTGTTYEQYF. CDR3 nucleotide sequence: TGTGCCAGCAGCGAATTGACAGGGACGACCTACGAGCAGTACTTC.